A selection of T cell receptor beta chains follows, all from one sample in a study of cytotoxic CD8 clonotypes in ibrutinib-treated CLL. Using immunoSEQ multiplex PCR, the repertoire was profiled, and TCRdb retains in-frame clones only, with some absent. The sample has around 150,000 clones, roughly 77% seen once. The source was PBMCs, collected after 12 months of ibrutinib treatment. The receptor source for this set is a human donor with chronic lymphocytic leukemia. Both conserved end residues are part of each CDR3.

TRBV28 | CASRSAGGLYEQYF
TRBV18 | CASSPQHRAANEKLFF
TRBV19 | CASSMWPKGRSPEQFF
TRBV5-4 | CASSLPSAIQETQYF
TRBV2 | CASKGGSYEQYF
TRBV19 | CASSIGLAGITGELFF
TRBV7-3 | CASSPGLADLSSYNEQFF
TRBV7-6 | CASSLDRNTGELFF
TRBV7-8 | CASSFVGAGELFF
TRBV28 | CASSLARDRGNEQYF
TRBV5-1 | CASKGGTRSEETQYF
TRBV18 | CASSQKQGYEQYF
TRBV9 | CASSETGSARGGYTF
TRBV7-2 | CASSYKSQGTPPYNEQFF
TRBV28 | CASRGTGVGNQPQHF
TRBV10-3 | CAISESMGLAGAYEQYF
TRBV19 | CVSSMVTDTEAFF
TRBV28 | CASSTPLGGGSSDTQYF
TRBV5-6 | CASSSGPSEAFF
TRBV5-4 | CASSLGLQGNNEKLFF
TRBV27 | CASSPDRVLDYGYTF
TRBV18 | CASSPGYRETQYF
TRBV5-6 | CASSGGSSSGANVLTF
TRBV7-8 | CASSLEKDSSGNTIYF
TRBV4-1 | CASSPGTGTSGRYEQYF
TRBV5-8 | CASSLKFGRAYEQYF
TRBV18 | CASSPGGIAQPQHF
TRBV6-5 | CASSPGGRGGTEAFF
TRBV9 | CASSVEGALYNEQFF
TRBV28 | CASSLSGATNEKLFF
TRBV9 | CASSVASGELFF
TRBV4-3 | CASTRSRTTYEQYF
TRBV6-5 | CATHADSLYNEQFF
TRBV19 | CASNNPPGQEAFF
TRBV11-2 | CASSPLGKNAKNIQYF
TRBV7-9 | CASTPRGQNKHATNEKLFF
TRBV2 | CASSGRDPSSYEQYF
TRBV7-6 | CASSKTSGWGETQYF
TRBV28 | CASRILPGQKSPGANVLTF
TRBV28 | CASTNQGWGQGGNTIYF
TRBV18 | CASSGAVRNTEAFF
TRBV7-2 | CASSLGRPGGGNTIYF
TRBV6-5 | CASSSRGEPLNEQFF
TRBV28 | CASSNAVLETQYF
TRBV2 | CASTLNYEQFF
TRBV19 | CASRSAGGSSYEQYF
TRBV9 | CASSIRTGKTETQYF
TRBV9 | CASSVAPASSGPTDTQYF
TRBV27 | CASRPYRDNSYEQYF